What follows are 17 T cell receptor beta chains derived from one specimen sequenced in a study of cytomegalovirus exposure and HLA in healthy donors. In the PCR, 60 Vbeta and 13 Jbeta primers were used. Assay: immunoSEQ multiplex PCR; the TCRdb copy retains only in-frame clones and omits some. The data contain almost 200,000 clones, around 80% of them singletons. The specimen was PBMCs. The receptors originated from a woman under 40 in good health and CMV-seropositive.

This clone is a singleton in its sample. J is TRBJ1-2 and V is TRBV4-1; D unclear. Germline loops: CDR1 MGHRA, CDR2 YSYEKL. The CDR3 has 13 residues. Trimming removed 0 bases from V and 6 bases from J, with 8 bases in between. The CDR3 region is CASSQEWSDGYTF. CDR3 nucleotide sequence: TGCGCCAGCAGCCAAGAGTGGAGCGATGGCTACACCTTC.

The rearrangement joins TRBV6-5 to TRBJ1-2; D is unclear. The CDR3 consists of 11 residues. Looked up from germline, CDR1 is MNHEY and CDR2 is SVGAGI. The ends were cut back, 8 bases at V and 7 bases at J, with 11 bases in the middle. In DNA, the CDR3 is TGTGCCAGCGGATACTCGGCTGGCTACACCTTC. Translated: CASGYSAGYTF.

This clone was detected only a few times. This chain joins TRBV5-8 and TRBJ1-4; D not certain. Per germline, CDR1 SGHTS and CDR2 YDEGEE. CDR3 length equals 15 residues. Trimming removed 4 bases from V and 5 bases from J, with 15 bases in between. CDR3 sequence reads: CASSDGSTRNEKLFF. CDR3 in DNA: TGTGCCAGCAGCGACGGATCGACTAGGAATGAAAAACTGTTTTTT.

This clone was counted between two and nine times. This rearrangement joins TRBV28 to TRBJ2-3; 9 nucleotides match TRBD2. CDR1 is MDHEN and CDR2 is SYDVKM in the germline V gene. The CDR3 is made up of 15 amino acids. J gave up 1 base and V 1 base, and 0 bases lay outside the gene matches. CDR3 loop: CASSLLAGGTDTQYF. CDR3 nucleotides: TGTGCCAGCAGTTTATTAGCGGGGGGCACAGATACGCAGTATTTT.

The genes are TRBV4-3 and TRBJ2-7; 12 bases line up with TRBD2. There are 17 residues in the CDR3. V dropped 0 bases and J dropped 12; count of bases not matched to a gene: 15. CDR1 and CDR2 from the germline V gene are LGHNA and YSLEER. The CDR3 nucleotides read TGCGCCAGCAGCCAAGATACAGCTAGCGGGAGGGGGGACCCGCGGTACTTC. This translates into CASSQDTASGRGDPRYF.

This chain links TRBV4-1 with TRBJ1-2; D might be TRBD1 (6 bases). The V end was cut by 1 base, the J end by 7 bases, with 19 bases between. Germline V lookup: CDR1 MGHRA, CDR2 YSYEKL. The CDR3 spans 16 residues. As DNA, the CDR3 is TGCGCCAGCAGCCAAGGACGGGGAGGGGGGCCTCGTGGCTACACCTTC. Translating gives CASSQGRGGGPRGYTF.

J is TRBJ1-1 and V is TRBV29-1; 7 bases line up with TRBD1. The CDR3 is 14 residues long. V gave up 6 bases and J gave up 0 bases; unmatched junction bases: 7. Germline CDR1 is SQVTM and CDR2 is ANQGSEA. CDR3 in amino acids: CSVGEGQLNTEAFF. The CDR3 region has the DNA TGCAGCGTCGGAGAGGGACAGCTGAACACTGAAGCTTTCTTT.

The chain employs TRBV19 and TRBJ1-4; TRBD1 matches at 7 bases. Germline CDR1 LNHDA, CDR2 SQIVND (reference sequence). CDR3 length: 14 amino acids. Trimming removed 5 bases from V and 6 bases from J; junction bases left unmatched: 6. This CDR3 reads CASSWGQGDEKLFF. CDR3 nucleotides: TGTGCCAGTAGTTGGGGTCAGGGGGATGAAAAACTGTTTTTT.

The genes are TRBV5-6 and TRBJ2-7; D might be TRBD2 (6 bases). The CDR3 runs to 15 residues. CDR1 is SGHDT and CDR2 is YYEEEE in the germline V gene. Trimming pared 0 bases from V and 5 bases from J, leaving 15 bases between. The CDR3 DNA reads TGTGCCAGCAGCTTGGAATCCGCAGGGAGGAACGAGCAGTACTTC. Translation: CASSLESAGRNEQYF.

This chain connects TRBV30 to TRBJ1-2; TRBD1 agrees at 10 bases. CDR1 GTSNPN and CDR2 SVGIG come from the germline V gene (reference sequence). V gave up 0 bases and J gave up 6 bases; unmatched junction bases: 1. The CDR3 sequence is 13 residues long. The chain's CDR3 is CAWSVGTGDGYTF. The CDR3 nucleotides are TGTGCCTGGAGTGTAGGGACAGGGGATGGCTACACCTTC.

This clone was counted a few times. The rearrangement joins TRBV11-2 to TRBJ1-2, with a tentative D call TRBD1 (5 bases). The V gene lost 0 bases and the J gene lost 4 bases, with 9 bases spanning the gap. Germline V gene lookup returns CDR1 SGHAT and CDR2 FQNNGV. The CDR3 has 14 amino acids. CDR3 nucleotides: TGTGCCAGCAGCTTAGAAATGGGACTCTATGGCTACACCTTC. Encoded protein: CASSLEMGLYGYTF.

The CDR3 coding sequence is TGTGCCAGCAGCTTGGGAGGCGGGGGGATCACAGATACGCAGTATTTT. Protein product: CASSLGGGGITDTQYF. This chain links TRBV5-4 with TRBJ2-3; TRBD2 matches at 8 bases. V gave up 0 bases and J gave up 2 bases; unmatched junction bases: 5. The CDR3 contains 16 residues. Germline V gives CDR1 SGHNT, CDR2 YYREEE (reference sequence).

The rearrangement links TRBV27 to TRBJ1-3; D remains unclear. Germline V gene sequence: CDR1 MNHEY, CDR2 SMNVEV (reference sequence). The CDR3 is made up of 15 amino acids. Deletions cut 2 bases from V and 0 bases from J, with 8 bases between. The CDR3 DNA sequence: TGTGCCAGCAGTTTAGAGGGTAGCTCTGGAAACACCATATATTTT. Translating gives CASSLEGSSGNTIYF.

This clone was seen once. The V and J genes are TRBV29-1 and TRBJ2-7; 8 bases are a match to TRBD1. V lost 7 bases and J lost 0; bases outside the gene matches: 5. The CDR3 has 13 residues. Germline loops: CDR1 SQVTM, CDR2 ANQGSEA. CDR3 DNA sequence: TGCAGCGCGGGGACAGGAGACTCCTACGAGCAGTACTTC. As protein: CSAGTGDSYEQYF.

The sample holds one count of this clone. The chain recombines TRBV5-6 with TRBJ2-7; D possibly corresponds to TRBD2 (5 bases). From germline, CDR1 is SGHDT and CDR2 YYEEEE. The CDR3 has 12 amino acids. Trimming pared 4 bases from V and 3 bases from J, leaving 8 bases between. The CDR3 loop reads CASSPGFYEQYF. CDR3 coding DNA: TGTGCCAGCAGCCCGGGATTCTACGAGCAGTACTTC.

The genes are TRBV5-4 and TRBJ2-3; 8 bases agree with TRBD2. The V and J ends lost 7 bases and 0 bases, in that order; junction bases with no gene match: 10. This CDR3 spans 16 amino acids. The germline V gene encodes CDR1 SGHNT and CDR2 YYREEE (reference sequence). The CDR3, as DNA: TGTGCCAGCCTCTCTATAGCGGGGCCGAGCACAGATACGCAGTATTTT. It encodes CASLSIAGPSTDTQYF. Using reference TRBV5-4 and TRBJ2-3 for the parts outside the CDR3, the full variable domain is ETGVTQSPTHLIKTRGQQVTLRCSSQSGHNTVSWYQQALGQGPQFIFQYYREEENGRGNFPPRFSGLQFPNYSSELNVNALELDDSALYLCASLSIAGPSTDTQYFGPGTRLTVL.

There are a few counts of this clone. The chain uses TRBV25-1 and TRBJ1-1, with D perhaps matching TRBD1 (5 bases). Germline V lookup: CDR1 MGHDK, CDR2 SYGVNS. The CDR3 is 13 residues long. Trimming stripped 3 bases from V and 1 base from J, with 6 bases between. DNA of the CDR3: TGTGCCAGCAGTGACGGGGGGAACACTGAAGCTTTCTTT. Translating it yields CASSDGGNTEAFF.